The entry below gives a single TCR beta chain sequence along with its context. The sample originates from a study of blood T cell repertoires in COVID-19. Study context: Acute and convalescent COVID-19 samples came from the United States, Italy and Spain. T cells, B-cell-depleted T cells, or PBMCs provided the cDNA or gDNA that served as material.

Per the original methods: Amplification of reference gene primers provided the estimated nucleated cell counts. Clones were read by immunoSEQ multiplex PCR, and TCRdb kept only the in-frame ones, dropping some. V, J and clone size are taken as reported in that table, and D and trimming were inferred from the DNA itself. The sample holds approximately 200,000 clones, less than 85% seen once. Germline-derived CDR1 and CDR2 are MDHEN and SYDVKM. The CDR3 is 14 residues long. V was shortened by 3 bases and J by 9 bases, with 12 bases between the two germline ends. The clonotype was recovered from a woman aged 50 to 65 with acute or convalescent COVID-19. The sequencing input was peripheral blood. This chain joins TRBV28 and TRBJ1-6; D remains ambiguous. CDR3 nucleotide sequence: TGTGCCAGCAGTTTTTTACAGAGTGGTTCACCCCTCCACTTT. Translation: CASSFLQSGSPLHF.